This TCR beta chain emerged from a study of T cell responses to AZD1222 COVID-19 vaccine. Some second doses came at about 4 weeks and others at about 12 weeks; these were pooled. The CDR3 totals 14 residues. Per germline, CDR1 SEHNR and CDR2 FQNEAQ (reference sequence). V shed 6 bases, J shed 4 bases, and the junction held 4 bases outside the gene matches. Data came from immunoSEQ multiplex PCR; TCRdb stores just in-frame clones and leaves some out. The top ten clones hold 5% of a sample with 85,000 to 100,000 clones, about 89% of them seen once. Findings and caveats of the study: Repertoire collection took place solely once the T cell response had peaked. Targeting of unmutated variant regions was reportedly seen in nearly half of spike-specific TCRs. Most donors were white British, females outnumbered males, and clonal diversity was possibly underestimated.

As concerns this clone: Antigen specificity is unknown.

The sequence was obtained from an adult who received the AZD1222 COVID-19 vaccine. Sample: peripheral blood, taken 28 days after the second AZD1222 dose. The chain recombines TRBV7-9 with TRBJ1-5; TRBD1 matches 9 bases. The CDR3 loop is CASSSGQGNQPQHF. In DNA form, the CDR3 reads TGTGCCAGCAGTTCCGGACAGGGGAATCAGCCCCAGCATTTT.